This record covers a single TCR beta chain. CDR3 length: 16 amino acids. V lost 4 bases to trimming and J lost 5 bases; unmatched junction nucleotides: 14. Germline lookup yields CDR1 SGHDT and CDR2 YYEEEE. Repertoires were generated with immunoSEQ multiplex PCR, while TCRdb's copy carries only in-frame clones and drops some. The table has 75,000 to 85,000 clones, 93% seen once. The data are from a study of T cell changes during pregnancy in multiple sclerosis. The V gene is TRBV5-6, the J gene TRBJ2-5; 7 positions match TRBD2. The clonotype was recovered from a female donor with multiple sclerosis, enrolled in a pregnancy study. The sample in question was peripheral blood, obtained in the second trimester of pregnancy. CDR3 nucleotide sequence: TGTGCCAGCAGCCCTTCCTACGGGAGGCGCGGGGAGACCCAGTACTTC. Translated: CASSPSYGRRGETQYF. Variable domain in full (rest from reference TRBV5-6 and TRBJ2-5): DAGVTQSPTHLIKTRGQQVTLRCSPKSGHDTVSWYQQALGQGPQFIFQYYEEEERQRGNFPDRFSGHQFPNYSSELNVNALLLGDSALYLCASSPSYGRRGETQYFGPGTRLLVL.